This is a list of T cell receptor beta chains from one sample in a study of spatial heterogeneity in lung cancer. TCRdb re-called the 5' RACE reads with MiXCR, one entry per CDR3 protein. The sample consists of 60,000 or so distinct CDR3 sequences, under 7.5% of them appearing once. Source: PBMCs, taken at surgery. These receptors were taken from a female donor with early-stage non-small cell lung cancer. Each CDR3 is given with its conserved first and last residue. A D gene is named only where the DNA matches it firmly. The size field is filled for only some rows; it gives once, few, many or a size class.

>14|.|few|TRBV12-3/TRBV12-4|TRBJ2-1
CASSFSAPNNEQFF
TGTGCCAGCAGTTTTTCAGCCCCTAACAATGAGCAGTTCTTC
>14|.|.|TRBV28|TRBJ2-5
CASSSSGHPETQYF
.
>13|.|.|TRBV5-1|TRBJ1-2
CASSLEGPYGYTF
TGCGCCAGCAGCTTGGAGGGACCCTATGGCTACACCTTC
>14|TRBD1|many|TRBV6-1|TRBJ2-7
CASSDKARGPEQYF
TGTGCCAGCAGTGATAAGGCCAGGGGGCCAGAGCAGTACTTC
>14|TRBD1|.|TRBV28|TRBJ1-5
CASSSDRGGQPQHF
TGTGCCAGCAGTTCCGACAGGGGCGGTCAGCCCCAGCATTTT
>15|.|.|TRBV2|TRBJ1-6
CASTSVGQPYSPLHF
TGTGCCAGCACCTCTGTTGGACAGCCATATTCACCCCTCCACTTT
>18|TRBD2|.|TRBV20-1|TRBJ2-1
CIARGGLAGARSYNEQFF
TGCATTGCTAGAGGGGGACTAGCGGGAGCCCGCTCCTACAATGAGCAGTTCTTC
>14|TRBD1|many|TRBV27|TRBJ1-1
CASSFRTGWTEAFF
TGTGCCAGCAGTTTCCGGACAGGGTGGACTGAAGCTTTCTTT
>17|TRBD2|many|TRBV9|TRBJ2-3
CASSVLAGITSTDTQYF
TGTGCCAGCAGCGTTCTAGCGGGAATTACTAGCACAGATACGCAGTATTTT
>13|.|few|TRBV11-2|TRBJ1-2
CASNADGDYGYTF
TGTGCCAGCAATGCGGACGGGGACTATGGCTACACCTTC
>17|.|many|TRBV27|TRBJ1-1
CASSLRAGVGGRTEAFF
TGTGCCAGCAGCCTAAGGGCTGGAGTCGGGGGGCGGACTGAAGCTTTCTTT
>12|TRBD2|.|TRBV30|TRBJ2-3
CAWSTGTSNAYF
TGTGCCTGGAGTACCGGGACTAGCAACGCGTATTTT
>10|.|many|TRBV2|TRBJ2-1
CASRGDEQFF
TGTGCCAGCCGAGGCGATGAGCAGTTCTTC
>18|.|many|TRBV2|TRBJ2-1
CASTKPRDREDYYNEQFF
TGTGCCAGCACCAAACCCCGTGACAGGGAGGATTACTACAATGAGCAGTTCTTC
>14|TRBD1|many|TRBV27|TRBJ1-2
CASSRDRLYYGYTF
TGTGCCAGCAGTCGGGACAGGCTCTACTATGGCTACACCTTC
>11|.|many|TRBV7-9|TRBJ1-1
CASSLQGQAFF
TGTGCCAGCAGCTTGCAGGGGCAAGCTTTCTTT
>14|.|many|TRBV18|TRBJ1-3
CASSPPWAGNTIYF
TGTGCCAGCTCACCACCATGGGCTGGAAACACCATATATTTT
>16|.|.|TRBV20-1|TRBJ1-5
CSARGLGARSNQPQHF
TGCAGTGCTAGGGGACTAGGGGCCCGGAGCAATCAGCCCCAGCATTTT
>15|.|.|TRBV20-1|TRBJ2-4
CSARARAELENIQYF
TGCAGTGCTAGGGCCCGAGCGGAGCTTGAGAACATTCAGTACTTC
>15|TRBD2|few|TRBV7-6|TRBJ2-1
CASSLELAAYNEQFF
TGTGCCAGCAGCTTAGAACTAGCGGCCTACAATGAGCAGTTCTTC
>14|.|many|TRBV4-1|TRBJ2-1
CASSPDTSYNEQFF
TGCGCCAGCAGCCCTGACACCTCCTACAATGAGCAGTTCTTC
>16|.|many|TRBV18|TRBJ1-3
CASSPGGDISGNTIYF
TGTGCCAGCTCACCAGGAGGTGACATCTCTGGAAACACCATATATTTT
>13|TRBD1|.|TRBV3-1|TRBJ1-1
CASSQDPGTGAFF
TGTGCCAGCAGCCAAGATCCCGGGACAGGAGCTTTCTTT
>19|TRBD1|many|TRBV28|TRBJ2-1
CASSFSGTVLASSYNEQFF
TGTGCCAGCAGTTTCTCCGGGACAGTCCTTGCAAGCTCCTACAATGAGCAGTTCTTC
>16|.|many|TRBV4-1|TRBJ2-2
CASSHADRLNTGELFF
TGCGCCAGCAGCCACGCCGACAGATTGAACACCGGGGAGCTGTTTTTT